This paragraph covers one TCR beta chain sequence. The antigen remains undetermined. The data were obtained in a study of CD8+ T cells in alopecia areata. On the study more broadly: Tofacitinib was taken orally by treated patients, and the dose was 5 to 10 mg twice daily.

Study observations and caveats: The study also sequences resident alphabeta T cells of normal skin in scalp samples. With patients, TCR sharing proved less clear than in mice, a difference possibly related to HLA.

After isolation, RNA underwent reverse transcription to generate cDNA as the sequencing template. The table came from immunoSEQ multiplex PCR; TCRdb's copy has only in-frame clones and leaves some out. Among 130,000 to 150,000 clones listed, 87% were seen once. This CDR3 is 16 amino acids long. Looked up from germline, CDR1 is SGDLS and CDR2 is YYNGEE. With 0 bases removed from V and 2 bases from J, the gap between germline ends came to 13 bases. This chain uses TRBV9 with TRBJ2-3; D possibly corresponds to TRBD1 (7 bases). This sample comprised CD8+ T cells sorted from blood, obtained at week 0. This receptor was obtained from a human donor with alopecia areata. The CDR3 DNA is TGTGCCAGCAGCGTAGCGGCAGGGGGGTACACAGATACGCAGTATTTT. This codes for CASSVAAGGYTDTQYF.